This T cell receptor beta chain was identified in a study of identical twins listed by TCRdb under 2016. For the wider study: To test whether fetal clonotypes persist, the study used deep sequencing on TCR alpha and beta repertoires from monozygotic twins, unrelated adults of various ages, and cord blood. Replicate twin experiments were performed at different times using different library preparation protocols to rule out contamination.

As for this clonotype: Its antigen remains unidentified. There are no base qualities to consult, and no much larger clone falls within one base.

Study-level results and caveats: Because the same donors could not be followed over many years, the conclusions relied on cross-sectional statistical analysis. Excess twin sharing in beta out-of-frame sequences was weaker because fewer shared sequences lowered the signal-to-noise ratio. Zero-insertion analyses could be partly confounded by invariant T cells such as MAIT and iNKT, though diverse VJ usage argued against such confounding for most clonotypes. Abundant cord blood beta clonotypes carried fewer insertions; young adult naive repertoires showed a weaker similar trend, while memory repertoires showed none. Compared with coincidental sharing between unrelated individuals, out-of-frame TCR alpha sequences shared between twins showed an excess of sequences with low generation probability. Recombination models systematically underestimated out-of-frame TCR alpha sharing in monozygotic twins but agreed with sharing between unrelated individuals.

CDR1 and CDR2 are drawn from the germline V gene (reference sequence): LNHDA, SQIVND. Trimmed from V: 6 bases; trimmed from J: 1 base; junction bases lacking a gene match: 2. Spanning cysteine to phenylalanine, the CDR3 consists of 15 amino acids. Just the 45-base CDR3 DNA is kept, in frame starting at base 1. Only healthy Caucasian donors were included. Three pairs of female monozygotic twins, all aged roughly 18 to 30 years, made up the twin cohort. Positive isolation kits from Invitrogen were used to isolate the CD4+ and CD8+ T cell populations. Library preparation employed 5' RACE. Sequencing instrument: Illumina HiSeq 2000. A universal primer binding site was added through template switching, and the final cDNA carried a unique molecular identifier so that TCR cDNA molecules could be counted accurately. Specific primers in the conserved constant-segment region were used to synthesize first-strand cDNA for TCR alpha and beta chains. To control for contamination, every cDNA library carried two barcodes: a SMART-Mk sample barcode plus Illumina barcodes. TruSeq adapter sequences along with Illumina sample barcodes were introduced in two successive PCR steps. TCR alpha and beta cDNA libraries were sequenced on the Illumina HiSeq platform with custom primers. The authors processed their data as follows. Raw reads were processed with MiGEC to extract unique molecular identifiers, and MiXCR was used to determine CDR3 positions. Recombination models were inferred per individual with the repgenHMM and IGoR tools using an EM algorithm. Shared clonotypes were analyzed with the tcR package in R, and sharing was normalized by the product of cloneset sizes. To study raw recombination without the effects of thymic and clonal selection, out-of-frame nonproductive sequences were analyzed. The public reads were reanalyzed by TCRdb: fastp trimming at Q25, MiXCR alignment, in-frame beta chains only. Rows with one shared CDR3 protein collapse into an entry with the most common genes and DNA. What appears here as the V and J calls and clone size reflects TCRdb's work, not the paper's. A total of 500,000 or so distinct CDR3 sequences appear in this sample, 12% to 15% of them only once. In total, the top ten clones hold about 0.53% of the sample.

This sample was also put to use in a study of yellow fever vaccine responses in identical twins. As the second publication notes: According to the authors, in identical twins the way T cells responded to vaccination appeared partly convergent and partly personalized. In identical twins, the study followed T cell clones that responded to the vaccine with precision.

The receptor chain draws on TRBV19 and TRBJ2-2, with 10 bases matching TRBD2. Material: CD4+ T cells sorted from blood. The sequence came from a woman aged 18-29 years in good health. The DNA is as follows: TGTGCCAGTAGGGGACTAGCGCTGAACACCGGGGAGCTGTTTTTT. This codes for CASRGLALNTGELFF.